This TCR beta chain was sequenced in a study of blood T cells in healthy people across ages. This CDR3 is 17 amino acids long. The V and J ends lost 2 bases and 7 bases, in that order; junction bases with no gene match: 15. CDR1 and CDR2 (germline): SGHTA, FQGNSA. The study, taken as a whole, reports: It was not possible, with unsorted PBMCs, to conclusively compare naive and antigen-experienced cells.

Donors were healthy Caucasian individuals from Russia aged roughly 6 to 90. There were at least 5.5 micrograms of total RNA extracted from every sample. This clonotype was found a few times. Its antigen remains unknown. Together with a sample-barcoded 5' primer, a J-beta primer mix was included in a second PCR lasting about 7 to 11 cycles. One entry per CDR3 protein, called by TCRdb with MiXCR from the 5' RACE reads. This table holds about 770,000 distinct CDR3 sequences, about 42% found once. The receptor was derived from a man in his 60s in good health. The chain couples TRBV7-2 to TRBJ1-2, with 8 bases that match TRBD1. Sample: blood. Written as DNA, the CDR3 is TGTGCCAGCAGCTTAATGGGGGGGGACAGGAATTTGGGTGGCTACACCTTC. This encodes CASSLMGGDRNLGGYTF.